This T cell receptor (beta chain) was recorded in a study of T cells in localized non-small cell lung cancer (dated by TCRdb to 2020 to 2022). For the study in its entirety: Comparing tumors with uninvolved tumor-adjacent lungs, the study looked at the T cell repertoires of 200 to 250 patients with early-stage NSCLC. The cohort consisted of roughly 240 treatment-naive NSCLC patients whose localized lung tumors had been resected. Of the NSCLC patients, over 120 were male and approximately 100 were female, and the mean age was approximately 64 years. General conclusions and limits of the study: Uninvolved tumor-adjacent lung showed the highest T cell clonality, higher than tumor, which suggests more focused antigenic responses in the uninvolved tumor-adjacent lung. Because of the exploratory design, TCR variables were selected using unadjusted p-values without false-discovery rate correction. Longer overall survival was associated with higher blood T cell density, whereas shorter survival was associated with higher adjacent-lung clonality. Because multi-region tumor sequencing was not performed, intratumor heterogeneity could not be ruled out. A median of 57 of the top 100 tumor clones were detected in paired uninvolved adjacent lung, and some 30 of these tumor clones were also found among the top 100 clones of the paired uninvolved adjacent lung.

Concerning this clone itself: What antigen it recognizes has not been identified. No base quality values were provided; no much bigger clone lies one nucleotide off.

At diagnosis, peripheral blood, uninvolved tumor-adjacent lung and tumor were collected and were preserved as a mix of fresh-frozen and FFPE material. For TCR repertoire profiling, blood samples were analyzed as peripheral blood mononuclear cells. The germline ends are 8 bases apart after V is trimmed by 5 bases and J by 0 bases. According to the germline V gene, CDR1 reads MNHNS and CDR2 reads SASEGT. Measured from the cysteine to the phenylalanine, the CDR3 is 15 residues long. Only CDR3 DNA remains: 45 bases, in frame from the first base. TCR beta CDR3 regions were sequenced from DNA using the immunoSEQ Assay. The study's processing was this. To compute T cell density, TCR beta template counts were normalized to usable DNA, which was estimated by amplifying housekeeping genes. Richness was estimated using the preseqR package, with extrapolation to 400,000 templates for PBMC samples and to 120,000 templates for tissue samples. Clonality was defined as one minus Pielou's evenness. Differential abundance testing on productive amino-acid clonotypes, with a minimum total count of 5 and an alpha of 0.1, was used to identify tissue-enriched TCRs. Repertoire overlap between compartments was quantified with the Jaccard Index and Morisita Overlap Index. GLIPH grouped TCR beta CDR3s together with public tetramer-defined viral CDR3s, and a viral motif had to include at least three viral sequences and show V-gene enrichment. The clones in this table, taken by TCRdb from immuneACCESS, are in-frame only. Not every clone is retained; where verified, under half of the shortfall comes from an unresolved V gene, and the cause of the rest is unknown. D and trimming were read from the DNA, whereas the V and J calls and clone size are those reported in that table. The sample profile shows around 50,000 clones; 80% to 90% of them were found once. The ten largest clones represent roughly 5.5% of the sample.

The receptor's source is a woman aged 40-75 years with stage I lung adenocarcinoma. The chain was built from TRBV6-1 and TRBJ2-6; the D gene identity is not certain. The material was peripheral blood, obtained before any cancer treatment. The CDR3 is CASSMDPSGANVLTF. The nucleotide sequence is TGTGCCAGCAGTATGGACCCCTCTGGGGCCAACGTCCTGACTTTC.